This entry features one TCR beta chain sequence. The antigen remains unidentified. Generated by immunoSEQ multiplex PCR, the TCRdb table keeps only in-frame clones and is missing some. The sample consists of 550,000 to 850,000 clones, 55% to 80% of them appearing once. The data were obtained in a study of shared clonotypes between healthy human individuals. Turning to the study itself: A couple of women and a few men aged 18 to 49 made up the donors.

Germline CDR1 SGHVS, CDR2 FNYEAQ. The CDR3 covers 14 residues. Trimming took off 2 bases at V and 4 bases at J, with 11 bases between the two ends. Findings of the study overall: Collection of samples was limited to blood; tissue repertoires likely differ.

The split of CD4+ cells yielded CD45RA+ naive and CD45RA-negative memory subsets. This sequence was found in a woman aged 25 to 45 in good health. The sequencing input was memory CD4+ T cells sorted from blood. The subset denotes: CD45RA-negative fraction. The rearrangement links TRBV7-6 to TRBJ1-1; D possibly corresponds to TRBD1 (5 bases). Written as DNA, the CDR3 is TGTGCCAGCAGCTTAAGTGAAGGGGCCACTGAAGCTTTCTTT. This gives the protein CASSLSEGATEAFF.